One TCR beta chain is described in this entry. These data are taken from a study of blood T cell repertoires in COVID-19. The CDR3 length is 15 residues. V lost 4 bases, J lost 6 bases, and 7 bases stayed unmatched. Germline V gene lookup returns CDR1 LNHDA and CDR2 SQIVND (reference sequence). Original analysis: Reference gene primer amplification gave estimated nucleated cell counts. Repertoires were generated with immunoSEQ multiplex PCR, while TCRdb's copy carries only in-frame clones and drops some. Clone size and the V and J calls come from that table; the DNA yielded D and trimming. The table lists under 80,000 clones, about 90% of them singletons.

Material: peripheral blood. The chain carries TRBV19 and TRBJ2-7, with 12 bases aligning to TRBD1. This sequence originates from a woman older than 75 with active COVID-19. The CDR3, as DNA: TGTGCCAGTAGTACTCCCGGGACAGGGGGCACCGAGCAGTACTTC. Translating it yields CASSTPGTGGTEQYF.